One T cell receptor beta chain is described in this entry. Its cognate antigen is unknown. The CDR3 loop spans 15 amino acids. The V gene's germline CDR1 is MNHEY and CDR2 SMNVEV (reference sequence). Trimming left V 8 bases short and J 7 bases short, with 23 bases between. The entry originates in a study of cytotoxic CD8 clonotypes in ibrutinib-treated CLL. In the study overall: Response specimens were obtained following a median treatment duration of approximately 11 months, with a range of 6 to 36. The samples contained hundreds of thousands of productive templates on average. They also contained an average of approximately 97,000 productive rearrangements. General observations from the study: Clonality at baseline surpassed age-matched healthy donors and tracked circulating CD8+ T-cell counts.

Some clones are missing from TCRdb's copy, which holds only in-frame ones; the method was immunoSEQ multiplex PCR. Among some 150,000 clones listed, over 60% were seen once. The sample consisted of PBMCs, taken after 12 months of ibrutinib treatment. The J gene is TRBJ1-2, the V gene TRBV27; D is ambiguous. The TCR sequence derives from a human donor with chronic lymphocytic leukemia. The CDR3 protein is CASRNGSFLGFGYTF. The DNA for the CDR3 is TGTGCCAGCCGGAACGGTTCCTTCTTGGGCTTTGGCTACACCTTC.